These 30 T cell receptor beta chains were sequenced from one sample in a study of graft-versus-host responses after intestinal transplantation. Profiling relied on immunoSEQ multiplex PCR, and the TCRdb table lists in-frame clones only, not all of them. The data show fewer than 95,000 clones, about 93% seen once. No antigens are known for them. The sample in question was unstimulated CD8+ T cells sorted from spleen or lymph node cells, obtained before intestinal transplant. Receptors were obtained from a human donor who received an intestinal transplant.

V gene TRBV5-4 combines with J gene TRBJ2-7; D may be TRBD2 (6 bases). Germline loops: CDR1 SGHNT, CDR2 YYREEE (reference sequence). V was shortened by 1 base and J by 0 bases, with 17 bases between the two germline ends. CDR3 length: 17 amino acids. CDR3 nucleotide sequence: TGTGCCAGCAGCTTGTTTCCTAGCGCGATGAGCTCCTACGAGCAGTACTTC. Translation gives CASSLFPSAMSSYEQYF.

The chain links TRBV9 to TRBJ2-7; 12 bases line up with TRBD2. The germline V gene encodes CDR1 SGDLS and CDR2 YYNGEE. V lost 3 bases, J lost 7 bases, and 5 bases stayed unmatched. CDR3 length: 14 amino acids. CDR3 residues: CASSGPGLAGEQYF. The DNA for the CDR3 is TGTGCCAGCAGCGGACCGGGACTAGCGGGTGAGCAGTACTTC. The full variable domain, rest sourced from reference TRBV9 and TRBJ2-7, is DSGVTQTPKHLITATGQRVTLRCSPRSGDLSVYWYQQSLDQGLQFLIQYYNGEERAKGNILERFSAQQFPDLHSELNLSSLELGDSALYFCASSGPGLAGEQYFGPGTRLTVT.

V gene TRBV7-9 combines with J gene TRBJ2-7; no clear D gene. V lost 2 bases and J 0 bases, leaving 11 bases between the germline ends. The CDR3 covers 15 residues. Germline V gives CDR1 SEHNR, CDR2 FQNEAQ (reference sequence). CDR3 residues: CASSLLSDFSYEQYF. The DNA of the CDR3 is TGTGCCAGCAGCTTATTGTCAGATTTCTCCTACGAGCAGTACTTC. Complete variable domain (other parts from reference TRBV7-9 and TRBJ2-7): DTGVSQNPRHKITKRGQNVTFRCDPISEHNRLYWYRQTLGQGPEFLTYFQNEAQLEKSRLLSDRFSAERPKGSFSTLEIQRTEQGDSAMYLCASSLLSDFSYEQYFGPGTRLTVT.

The J gene is TRBJ2-2, the V gene TRBV5-6; the match to TRBD1 covers 8 bases. The CDR3 totals 19 residues. The V segment lost 4 bases and the J segment 3 bases; nucleotides outside the gene matches: 17. Germline lookup yields CDR1 SGHDT and CDR2 YYEEEE. The CDR3 sequence: CASSPSTPRTGWDTGELFF. The CDR3 DNA follows: TGTGCCAGCAGCCCCTCCACACCCAGGACAGGGTGGGACACCGGGGAGCTGTTTTTT. The full variable domain, with the rest looked up from reference TRBV5-6 and TRBJ2-2, is DAGVTQSPTHLIKTRGQQVTLRCSPKSGHDTVSWYQQALGQGPQFIFQYYEEEERQRGNFPDRFSGHQFPNYSSELNVNALLLGDSALYLCASSPSTPRTGWDTGELFFGEGSRLTVL.

The sample holds a few counts of this clone. The chain carries TRBV4-1 and TRBJ2-2; 7 positions agree with TRBD1. Germline V gene sequence: CDR1 MGHRA, CDR2 YSYEKL. The junction had 7 bases not matched to a gene; V was cut back by 7 bases and J by 5 bases. The CDR3 spans 14 residues. CDR3 nucleotides: TGCGCCAGCAAAGGGACAGAGGTGACCGGGGAGCTGTTTTTT. Protein sequence: CASKGTEVTGELFF.

The V and J genes are TRBV19 and TRBJ2-3; TRBD2 agrees at 14 bases. The germline V gene has CDR1 LNHDA and CDR2 SQIVND (reference sequence). This CDR3 is built from 18 residues. V shed 4 bases and J 8 bases; nucleotides not matched to a gene: 14. CDR3 residues: CASSTSSLTSGGAGTQYF. CDR3 nucleotide sequence: TGTGCCAGTAGTACAAGCTCACTGACTAGCGGGGGGGCCGGTACGCAGTATTTT. The full variable domain, rest sourced from reference TRBV19 and TRBJ2-3, is DGGITQSPKYLFRKEGQNVTLSCEQNLNHDAMYWYRQDPGQGLRLIYYSQIVNDFQKGDIAEGYSVSREKKESFPLTVTSAQKNPTAFYLCASSTSSLTSGGAGTQYFGPGTRLTVL.

The chain employs TRBV7-9 and TRBJ1-4, with D possibly TRBD1 on 6 matching bases. The CDR3 runs to 15 residues. Trimming shortened V by 4 bases and J by 7 bases, and 16 bases separated the two germline ends. The germline V gene has CDR1 SEHNR and CDR2 FQNEAQ (reference sequence). As DNA, the CDR3 is TGTGCCAGCAGCTCTGTACAGGGACGGATTGAAAAACTGTTTTTT. This sequence encodes CASSSVQGRIEKLFF.

The V gene is TRBV29-1, the J gene TRBJ2-2; 8 bases match TRBD1. The length of the CDR3 is 14 residues. V lost 2 bases, J lost 6 bases, and 5 bases stayed unmatched. The germline V gene has CDR1 SQVTM and CDR2 ANQGSEA. CDR3 in amino acids: CSVEFRTGSGELFF. CDR3 coding DNA: TGCAGCGTTGAATTTCGGACAGGGTCCGGGGAGCTGTTTTTT.

The chain joins TRBV11-3 to TRBJ2-1; a possible D gene is TRBD2 (6 bases). There are 13 residues in the CDR3. The V end was cut by 0 bases, the J end by 8 bases, with 8 bases between. CDR1 is SGHNT and CDR2 is YENEEA in the germline V gene. The CDR3 DNA reads TGTGCCAGCAGCTTAGAACGGGAGTATGAGCAGTTCTTC. Amino acid sequence: CASSLEREYEQFF. Variable domain in full (rest from reference TRBV11-3 and TRBJ2-1): EAGVVQSPRYKIIEKKQPVAFWCNPISGHNTLYWYLQNLGQGPELLIRYENEEAVDDSQLPKDRFSAERLKGVDSTLKIQPAELGDSAVYLCASSLEREYEQFFGPGTRLTVL.

The rearrangement links TRBV6-5 to TRBJ2-7; the match to TRBD2 covers 13 bases. The CDR3 is 15 residues long. From germline, CDR1 is MNHEY and CDR2 SVGAGI. J gave up 3 bases and V 5 bases, and 4 bases lay outside the gene matches. The CDR3 DNA sequence: TGTGCCAGCAGTATACTAGCGGGGGGGTACTACGAGCAGTACTTC. Translated: CASSILAGGYYEQYF.

This clone was observed once. The rearrangement links TRBV5-1 to TRBJ1-2, with no clear D. V dropped 2 bases and J dropped 2 bases, with 7 bases sitting between them. CDR3 length: 13 amino acids. Germline V gene lookup returns CDR1 SGHRS and CDR2 YFSETQ. For the CDR3, the DNA is TGCGCCAGCAGCTTTACATTAAACTATGGCTACACCTTC. Protein: CASSFTLNYGYTF.

The chain joins TRBV5-6 to TRBJ2-1, with TRBD1 identical over 8 bases. Germline trimming cut 3 bases from V and 5 bases from J; bases unmatched to any gene: 4. The CDR3 runs 14 residues. Germline CDR1 reads SGHDT; CDR2 reads YYEEEE. The CDR3: CASSYKTGDNEQFF. The CDR3 DNA is TGTGCCAGCAGCTATAAGACAGGGGACAATGAGCAGTTCTTC.

The rearrangement uses TRBV25-1 and TRBJ2-1, with D maybe TRBD1 (5 bases). CDR3 length equals 11 residues. V lost 8 bases, J lost 7 bases, and 9 bases lay in between. Germline values: CDR1 MGHDK, CDR2 SYGVNS. Written as DNA, the CDR3 is TGTGCCAGCGAGACAGCAAATGAGCAGTTCTTC. Translating it yields CASETANEQFF.

The chain links TRBV19 to TRBJ1-2, with a weak D call TRBD1 (6 bases). CDR1 LNHDA and CDR2 SQIVND come from the germline V gene (reference sequence). The CDR3 contains 12 residues. Trimming left V 7 bases short and J 2 bases short, with 8 bases between. The CDR3 bases are TGTGCCAGTACGGGGGGCAACTATGGCTACACCTTC. Amino acid sequence: CASTGGNYGYTF.

CDR3 in amino acids: CASSPYGTDTQYF. CDR3 DNA sequence: TGTGCCAGCAGCCCCTACGGCACAGATACGCAGTATTTT. The gene calls are TRBV7-3 and TRBJ2-3, with unresolved D. Germline V CDR1 and CDR2: SGHTA, FQGTGA. This CDR3 has 13 amino acids. V lost 5 bases, J lost 1 base, and 7 bases lay in between.

The CDR3 region is CASSTGTGNQETQYF. In DNA form, the CDR3 reads TGTGCCAGTAGTACCGGGACAGGCAATCAAGAGACCCAGTACTTC. The J gene is TRBJ2-5, the V gene TRBV19; 8 bases align to TRBD1. J lost 2 bases, V lost 4 bases, and 6 bases had no gene match. This CDR3 comprises 15 residues. Germline loops: CDR1 LNHDA, CDR2 SQIVND (reference sequence).

This chain joins TRBV4-1 and TRBJ1-2; no definite D call. The V end was cut by 8 bases, the J end by 6 bases, with 10 bases between. The CDR3 spans 11 residues. Germline V lookup: CDR1 MGHRA, CDR2 YSYEKL. The CDR3 here is CASGDLNGYTF. The CDR3 DNA reads as TGCGCCAGCGGAGACTTAAATGGCTACACCTTC.

The V and J genes are TRBV30 and TRBJ1-4, with 8 bases identical to TRBD1. Trimming at V came to 3 bases and at J to 8 bases, leaving 8 bases not matched to a gene. Germline V gives CDR1 GTSNPN, CDR2 SVGIG (reference sequence). This CDR3 contains 14 residues. CDR3 coding DNA: TGTGCCTGGAGACCGACAGGGGCTGGGGAAAAACTGTTTTTT. The encoded protein is CAWRPTGAGEKLFF.

The rearrangement links TRBV6-5 to TRBJ2-1; no clear D gene. V lost 2 bases to trimming and J lost 8 bases, with 10 bases between them. The CDR3 consists of 13 residues. In germline, CDR1 is MNHEY, CDR2 SVGAGI. DNA for the CDR3: TGTGCCAGCAGTTACGGCCATATCGATGAGCAGTTCTTC. Protein sequence: CASSYGHIDEQFF.

Relative to its sample, this clone is medium-sized. The V gene is TRBV4-2, the J gene TRBJ2-2; 8 nucleotides align to TRBD2. J lost 6 bases, V lost 0 bases, and 6 bases had no gene match. The CDR3 is 16 residues long. Looked up from germline, CDR1 is LGHNA and CDR2 is YNFKEQ. CDR3 sequence reads: CASSQDGAGEAGELFF. The CDR3 nucleotides read TGTGCCAGCAGCCAAGATGGAGCGGGAGAGGCCGGGGAGCTGTTTTTT.

The rearrangement links TRBV5-1 to TRBJ1-1, with D uncertain. CDR1 SGHRS and CDR2 YFSETQ come from the germline V gene. The CDR3 runs 16 residues. The V gene lost 0 bases and the J gene lost 3 bases, with 15 bases spanning the gap. CDR3 DNA sequence: TGCGCCAGCAGCTTGGTGCAGCGGAGCGCATACACTGAAGCTTTCTTT. Its protein is CASSLVQRSAYTEAFF.

The chain uses TRBV19 and TRBJ2-7, with 7 nucleotides matching TRBD1. Germline V gene lookup returns CDR1 LNHDA and CDR2 SQIVND (reference sequence). The CDR3 extends over 13 amino acids. Unmatched junction bases numbered 9, after V lost 7 bases and J lost 6 bases. Written as DNA, the CDR3 is TGTGCCAGTACGCCACACACAGGGGCCGAGCAGTACTTC. It yields the protein CASTPHTGAEQYF.

CDR3 residues: CASSYSPGGTDTQYF. The CDR3 DNA follows: TGTGCCAGCAGTTACTCTCCGGGGGGCACAGATACGCAGTATTTT. This rearrangement joins TRBV6-5 to TRBJ2-3, with D tentatively TRBD2 (6 bases). In germline, CDR1 is MNHEY, CDR2 SVGAGI. The CDR3 totals 15 residues. Trimming removed 0 bases from V and 1 base from J, with 8 bases in between.

The genes are TRBV19 and TRBJ2-3, with 8 bases identical to TRBD2. V shed 0 bases, J shed 0 bases, and the junction held 5 bases outside the gene matches. Per the germline V gene, CDR1 is LNHDA and CDR2 is SQIVND (reference sequence). This CDR3 contains 17 residues. The CDR3 protein is CASSIDRASGSTDTQYF. The CDR3 DNA sequence: TGTGCCAGTAGTATAGATAGGGCTAGCGGGAGCACAGATACGCAGTATTTT. Drawing the rest from reference TRBV19 and TRBJ2-3, the complete variable domain is DGGITQSPKYLFRKEGQNVTLSCEQNLNHDAMYWYRQDPGQGLRLIYYSQIVNDFQKGDIAEGYSVSREKKESFPLTVTSAQKNPTAFYLCASSIDRASGSTDTQYFGPGTRLTVL.

This sequence joins TRBV27 and TRBJ2-1, with 8 bases matching TRBD2. Germline CDR1 MNHEY, CDR2 SMNVEV (reference sequence). CDR3 size: 15 residues. The V segment lost 5 bases and the J segment 7 bases; nucleotides outside the gene matches: 10. The CDR3 here is CASSLRGGRRNEQFF. The CDR3 DNA sequence: TGTGCCAGCAGTCTCCGGGGGGGCCGCAGAAATGAGCAGTTCTTC.

This rearrangement joins TRBV4-3 to TRBJ2-2, with TRBD1 identical over 8 bases. Germline V gene data show CDR1 as LGHNA and CDR2 as YSLEER. The CDR3 totals 15 residues. V shed 1 base and J 5 bases; nucleotides not matched to a gene: 3. This chain's CDR3 is CASSQGTGLTGELFF. CDR3 DNA sequence: TGCGCCAGCAGCCAAGGGACAGGGTTGACCGGGGAGCTGTTTTTT.

The rearrangement uses TRBV30 and TRBJ1-5, with 10 positions matching TRBD1. The CDR3 runs 14 residues. In germline, CDR1 is GTSNPN, CDR2 SVGIG (reference sequence). V was clipped by 2 bases and J by 4 bases; unmatched bases: 2. This CDR3 is CAWSLGQGNQPQHF. The DNA of the CDR3 is TGTGCCTGGAGTTTGGGACAGGGGAATCAGCCCCAGCATTTT.

The genes are TRBV7-9 and TRBJ1-2; D is possibly TRBD1 (5 bases). Germline CDR1 is SEHNR and CDR2 is FQNEAQ (reference sequence). Deletions cut 3 bases from V and 5 bases from J, with 13 bases between. This CDR3 has 14 residues. This CDR3 reads CASSFGPGQYGYTF. The CDR3 bases are TGTGCCAGCAGCTTCGGACCAGGGCAATATGGCTACACCTTC.

The chain links TRBV13 to TRBJ2-5; no reliable D call. V was clipped by 1 base and J by 5 bases, with 14 bases between them. The CDR3 runs 15 residues. CDR1 and CDR2 (germline): PRHDT, FYEKMQ (reference sequence). The CDR3 DNA follows: TGTGCCAGCAGCTTAGCTCTGTTCGGTTTGGAGACCCAGTACTTC. This encodes CASSLALFGLETQYF.

V usage is TRBV6-1 and J usage is TRBJ2-7, with TRBD1 as a possible D gene (5 bases). The CDR3 extends over 14 amino acids. Germline-derived CDR1 and CDR2 are MNHNS and SASEGT. V shed 2 bases and J shed 3 bases, with 11 bases lying between them. Here the CDR3 DNA reads TGTGCCAGCAGTGAACTAGGGGTTCTCTACGAGCAGTACTTC. It is translated as CASSELGVLYEQYF.